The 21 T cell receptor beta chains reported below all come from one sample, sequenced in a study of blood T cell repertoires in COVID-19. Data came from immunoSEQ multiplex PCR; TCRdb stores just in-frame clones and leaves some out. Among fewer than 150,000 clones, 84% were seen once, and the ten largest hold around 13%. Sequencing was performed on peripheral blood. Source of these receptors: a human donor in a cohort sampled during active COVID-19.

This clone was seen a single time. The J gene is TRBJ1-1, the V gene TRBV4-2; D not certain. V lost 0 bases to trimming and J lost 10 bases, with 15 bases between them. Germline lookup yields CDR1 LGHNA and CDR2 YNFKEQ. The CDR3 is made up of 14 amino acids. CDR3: CASSQDLSRVSAFF. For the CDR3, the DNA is TGTGCCAGCAGCCAAGATCTGTCGAGGGTTTCAGCTTTCTTT.

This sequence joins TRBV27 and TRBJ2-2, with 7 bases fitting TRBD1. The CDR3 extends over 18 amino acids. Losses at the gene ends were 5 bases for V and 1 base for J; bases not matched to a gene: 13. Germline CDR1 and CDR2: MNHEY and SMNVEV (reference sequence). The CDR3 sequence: CASSLRETGLRNTGELFF. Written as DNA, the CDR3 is TGTGCCAGCAGTCTCCGAGAGACAGGGCTAAGGAACACCGGGGAGCTGTTTTTT.

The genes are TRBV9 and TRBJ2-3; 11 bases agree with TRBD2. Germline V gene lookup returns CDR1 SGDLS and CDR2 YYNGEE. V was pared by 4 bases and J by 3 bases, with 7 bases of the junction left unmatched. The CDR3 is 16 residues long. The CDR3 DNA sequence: TGTGCCAGCAGCCCAGAGGGGACTAGCGGTACAGATACGCAGTATTTT. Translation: CASSPEGTSGTDTQYF.

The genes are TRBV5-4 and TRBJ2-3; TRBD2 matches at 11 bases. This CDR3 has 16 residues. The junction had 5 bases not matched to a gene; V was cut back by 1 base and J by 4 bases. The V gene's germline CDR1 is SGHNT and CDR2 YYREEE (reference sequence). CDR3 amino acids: CASSLRLAGGSDTQYF. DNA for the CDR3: TGTGCCAGCAGCTTGAGGCTAGCGGGGGGATCAGATACGCAGTATTTT.

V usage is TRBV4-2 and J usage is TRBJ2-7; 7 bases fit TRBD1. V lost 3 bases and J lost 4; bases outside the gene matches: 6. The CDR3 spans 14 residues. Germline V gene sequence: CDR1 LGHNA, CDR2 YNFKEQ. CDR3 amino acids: CASSQQTGPYEQYF. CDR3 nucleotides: TGTGCCAGCAGCCAGCAGACAGGGCCATACGAGCAGTACTTC.

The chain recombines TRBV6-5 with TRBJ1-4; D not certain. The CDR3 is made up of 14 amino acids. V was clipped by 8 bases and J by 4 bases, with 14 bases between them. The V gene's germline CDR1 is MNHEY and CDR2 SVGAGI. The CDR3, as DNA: TGTGCCAGCGGCGGCGGCCTTATTAATGAAAAACTGTTTTTT. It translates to CASGGGLINEKLFF.

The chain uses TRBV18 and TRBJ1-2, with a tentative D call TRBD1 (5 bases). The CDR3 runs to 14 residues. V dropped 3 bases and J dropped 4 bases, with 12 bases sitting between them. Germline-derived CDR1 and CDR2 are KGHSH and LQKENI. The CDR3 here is CASSPQGNPYGYTF. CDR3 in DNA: TGTGCCAGCTCACCGCAGGGTAACCCCTATGGCTACACCTTC.

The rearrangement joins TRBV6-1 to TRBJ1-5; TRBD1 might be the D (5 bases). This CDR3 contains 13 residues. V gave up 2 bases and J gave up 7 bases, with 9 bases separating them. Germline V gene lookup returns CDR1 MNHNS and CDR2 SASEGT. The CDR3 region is CASSELGPQPQHF. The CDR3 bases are TGTGCCAGCAGTGAACTGGGGCCCCAGCCCCAGCATTTT.

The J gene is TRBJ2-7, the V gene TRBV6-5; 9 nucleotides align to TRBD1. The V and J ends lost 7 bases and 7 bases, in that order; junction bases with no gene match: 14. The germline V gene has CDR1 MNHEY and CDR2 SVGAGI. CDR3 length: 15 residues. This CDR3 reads CASTFFGTGMGEQYF. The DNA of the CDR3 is TGTGCCAGCACCTTTTTTGGGACAGGGATGGGGGAGCAGTACTTC.

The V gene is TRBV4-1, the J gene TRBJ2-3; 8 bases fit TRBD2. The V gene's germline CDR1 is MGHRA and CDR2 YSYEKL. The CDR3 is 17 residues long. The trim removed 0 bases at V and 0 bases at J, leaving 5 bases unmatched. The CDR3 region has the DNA TGCGCCAGCAGCCAAGAGGTAGCGGGGACCAGCACAGATACGCAGTATTTT. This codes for CASSQEVAGTSTDTQYF.

The CDR3: CASSEFRGSGNTIYF. The CDR3 nucleotides are TGTGCCAGCAGTGAATTCCGGGGATCAGGAAACACCATATATTTT. J is TRBJ1-3 and V is TRBV25-1; D uncertain. Germline V gives CDR1 MGHDK, CDR2 SYGVNS. The CDR3 consists of 15 residues. V was cut by 1 base and J by 4 bases, with 11 bases left in between.

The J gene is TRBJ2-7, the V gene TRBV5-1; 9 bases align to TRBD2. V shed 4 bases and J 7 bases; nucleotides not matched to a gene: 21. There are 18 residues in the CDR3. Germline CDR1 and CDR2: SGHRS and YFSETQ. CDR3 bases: TGCGCCAGCAGCAGGGAGGGGGTAGCGGGGGCCCTCCGCGGGGAGCAGTACTTC. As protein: CASSREGVAGALRGEQYF. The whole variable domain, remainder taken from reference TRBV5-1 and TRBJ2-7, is KAGVTQTPRYLIKTRGQQVTLSCSPISGHRSVSWYQQTPGQGLQFLFEYFSETQRNKGNFPGRFSGRQFSNSRSEMNVSTLELGDSALYLCASSREGVAGALRGEQYFGPGTRLTVT.

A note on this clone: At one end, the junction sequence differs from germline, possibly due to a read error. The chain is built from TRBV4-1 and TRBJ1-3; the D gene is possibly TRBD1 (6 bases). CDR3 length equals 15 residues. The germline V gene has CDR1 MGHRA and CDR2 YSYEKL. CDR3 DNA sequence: TGCGCCAGCAGCCAAGTGGCGGGAGAAACAGGGCCGAAGGATTTT. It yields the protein CASSQVAGETGPKDF.

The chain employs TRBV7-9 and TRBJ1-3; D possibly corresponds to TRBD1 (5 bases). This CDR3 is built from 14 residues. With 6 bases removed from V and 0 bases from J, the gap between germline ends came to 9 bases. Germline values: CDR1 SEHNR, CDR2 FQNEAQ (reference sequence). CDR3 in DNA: TGTGCCAGCAGAACAGGAAGCTCTGGAAACACCATATATTTT. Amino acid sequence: CASRTGSSGNTIYF. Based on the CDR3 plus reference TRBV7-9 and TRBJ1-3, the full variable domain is DTGVSQNPRHKITKRGQNVTFRCDPISEHNRLYWYRQTLGQGPEFLTYFQNEAQLEKSRLLSDRFSAERPKGSFSTLEIQRTEQGDSAMYLCASRTGSSGNTIYFGEGSWLTVV.

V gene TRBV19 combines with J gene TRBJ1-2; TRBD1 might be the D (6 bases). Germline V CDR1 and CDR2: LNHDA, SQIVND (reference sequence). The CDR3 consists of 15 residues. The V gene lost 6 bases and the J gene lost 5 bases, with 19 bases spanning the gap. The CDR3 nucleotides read TGTGCCAGTAGCCCACAGGGTGGATCAGTGTATGGCTACACCTTC. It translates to CASSPQGGSVYGYTF.

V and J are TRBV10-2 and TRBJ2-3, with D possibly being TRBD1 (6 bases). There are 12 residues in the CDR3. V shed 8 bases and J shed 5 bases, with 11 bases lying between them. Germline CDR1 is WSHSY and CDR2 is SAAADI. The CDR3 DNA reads TGCGCCAGCGCGAGAGGGGGAGATACGCAGTATTTT. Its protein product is CASARGGDTQYF.

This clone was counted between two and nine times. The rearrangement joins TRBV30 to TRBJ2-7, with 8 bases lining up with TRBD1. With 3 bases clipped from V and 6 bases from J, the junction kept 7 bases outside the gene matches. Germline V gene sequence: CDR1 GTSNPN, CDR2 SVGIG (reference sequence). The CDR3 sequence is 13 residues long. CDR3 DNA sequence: TGTGCCTGGAGAACCGGGACAGGCACCGAGCAGTACTTC. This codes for CAWRTGTGTEQYF. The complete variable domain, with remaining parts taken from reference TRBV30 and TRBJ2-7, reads SQTIHQWPATLVQPVGSPLSLECTVEGTSNPNLYWYRQAAGRGLQLLFYSVGIGQISSEVPQNLSASRPQDRQFILSSKKLLLSDSGFYLCAWRTGTGTEQYFGPGTRLTVT.

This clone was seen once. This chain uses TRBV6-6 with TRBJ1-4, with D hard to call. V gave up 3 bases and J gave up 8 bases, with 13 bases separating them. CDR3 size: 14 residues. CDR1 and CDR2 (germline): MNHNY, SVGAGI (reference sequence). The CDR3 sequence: CASSYGRSGEKLFF. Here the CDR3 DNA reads TGTGCCAGCAGTTATGGACGTTCGGGAGAAAAACTGTTTTTT.

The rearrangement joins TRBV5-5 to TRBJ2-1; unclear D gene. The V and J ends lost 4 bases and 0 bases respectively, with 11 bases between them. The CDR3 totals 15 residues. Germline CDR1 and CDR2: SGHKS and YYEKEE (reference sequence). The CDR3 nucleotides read TGTGCCAGCAGCCAGGTTTTCCCCTCCTACAATGAGCAGTTCTTC. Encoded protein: CASSQVFPSYNEQFF.

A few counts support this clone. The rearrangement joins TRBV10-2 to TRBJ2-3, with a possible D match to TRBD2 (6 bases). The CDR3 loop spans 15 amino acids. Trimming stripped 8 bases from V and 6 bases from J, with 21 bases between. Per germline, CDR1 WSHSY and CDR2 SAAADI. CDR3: CASGRRLVNEDTQYF. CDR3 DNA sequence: TGCGCCAGCGGACGCAGACTAGTCAATGAGGATACGCAGTATTTT.

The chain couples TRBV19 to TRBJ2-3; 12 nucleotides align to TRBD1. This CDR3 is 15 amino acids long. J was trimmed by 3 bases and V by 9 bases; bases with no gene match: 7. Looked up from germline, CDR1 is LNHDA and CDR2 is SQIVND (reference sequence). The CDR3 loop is CASRDRGQGTDTQYF. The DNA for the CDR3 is TGTGCCAGCCGGGACAGGGGGCAGGGGACAGATACGCAGTATTTT. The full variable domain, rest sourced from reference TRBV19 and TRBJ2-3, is DGGITQSPKYLFRKEGQNVTLSCEQNLNHDAMYWYRQDPGQGLRLIYYSQIVNDFQKGDIAEGYSVSREKKESFPLTVTSAQKNPTAFYLCASRDRGQGTDTQYFGPGTRLTVL.